This T cell receptor beta chain was found in a study of T cell repertoires in cytomegalovirus infection (dated by TCRdb to between 2019 and 2020). For the wider study: Recently identified HLA-C-restricted CMV epitopes, whose presentation resists viral immunomodulation, were targeted by peptide stimulations together with well-studied HLA-B-restricted epitopes. Donor HLA type was relevant to the analysis, because carriage of CMV infection together with the matching HLA type was indicated by public TCR beta signatures.

General conclusions and limits of the study: Cumulative frequency of public TCR beta family members discriminated carriers of CMV infection plus the relevant HLA type in this cohort and an independent roughly 350-donor cohort. The ex vivo response was dominated by HLA-C-restricted CMV-specific TCR beta clonotypes, and the single most frequent clonotype in two of eight donors was supplied by these HLA-C-restricted clonotypes.

Between the V and J ends, shortened by 3 bases and 7 bases respectively, the junction contains 16 bases. As encoded in the germline V gene (reference sequence), CDR1 is LNHDA while CDR2 is SQIVND. Measured from the cysteine to the phenylalanine, the CDR3 is 14 residues long. The read is trimmed to its CDR3 DNA, 42 bases read in frame from base 1. The treatment or condition tag for this specimen amounts to: in vitro stimulation with specific CMV peptide epitopes to enrich CMV-specific T cells. This clonotype was counted a few times. Its binding antigen is unknown. No base quality values were provided; no much bigger clone lies one nucleotide off. Sequencing was carried out with an Illumina HiSeq 1500. TCRdb redid the processing of the public reads, applying fastp at Q25 and MiXCR, and retained in-frame beta chains. Merged by CDR3 protein, the rows form single entries marked with the most common genes and DNA. The table for this sample lists roughly 730,000 distinct CDR3 sequences; 30% to 40% of them were counted only once. The ten largest clones capture around a sixth of the sample.

The receptor chain draws on TRBV19 and TRBJ2-7; possibly the D gene is TRBD1, per 5 matching bases. The receptor was isolated from a human donor in good health (CMV status not recorded). Some clones in this sample may be carry-over from other donors' samples. Here the sequenced sample was cultured PBMCs, taken from culture after CMV antigen stimulation. CDR3 reads: CASSIDLRGNEQYF. The nucleotide sequence reads as follows: TGTGCCAGTAGTATTGACCTAAGGGGTAATGAGCAGTACTTC.